The 3 T cell receptor beta chains listed next were all sequenced from one sample in a study of graft-versus-host responses after intestinal transplantation. Clones were read by immunoSEQ multiplex PCR, and TCRdb kept only the in-frame ones, dropping some. The sample lists 35,000 to 45,000 clones, around 94% occurring once. This sample comprised PBMCs, obtained 16 days after intestinal transplant. Receptors were obtained from a human patient who received an intestinal transplant, so some T cells may come from the graft donor.

The J gene is TRBJ1-1, the V gene TRBV28; unclear D gene. Germline V gene data show CDR1 as MDHEN and CDR2 as SYDVKM. The length of the CDR3 is 13 residues. V gave up 1 base and J gave up 2 bases, with 5 bases separating them. The CDR3 region is CASSLSANTEAFF. The CDR3 nucleotides read TGTGCCAGCAGTTTATCAGCTAACACTGAAGCTTTCTTT.

The V gene is TRBV28, the J gene TRBJ2-7; 12 nucleotides align to TRBD2. Germline V CDR1 and CDR2: MDHEN, SYDVKM. V lost 1 base, J lost 7 bases, and 11 bases stayed unmatched. The CDR3 contains 17 residues. CDR3 bases: TGTGCCAGCAGTTTATTGGCTAGCGGGAGGGCTAGGTGGGAGCAGTACTTC. This gives the protein CASSLLASGRARWEQYF.

The J gene is TRBJ2-1, the V gene TRBV2; D remains unclear. CDR1 is SNHLY and CDR2 is FYNNEI in the germline V gene. This CDR3 contains 15 residues. V lost 7 bases and J 0 bases, leaving 13 bases between the germline ends. The CDR3 protein is CASNLGVSSYNEQFF. CDR3 in DNA: TGTGCCAGCAATTTGGGCGTCAGCTCCTACAATGAGCAGTTCTTC.